These T cell receptor beta chains were read from a single sample in a study of somatic mutations in cytotoxic T cells in rheumatoid arthritis. Repertoires were generated with immunoSEQ multiplex PCR, while TCRdb's copy carries only in-frame clones and drops some. The sample includes several thousand clones, about four fifths of them seen just once. The sample was CD8+ T cells sorted from blood. These receptors all stem from an adult with rheumatoid arthritis. Each CDR3 is given with its conserved first and last residue. D genes are given only for firm matches. A row's size may be missing; if present it is once, few, many or a size class.

v_gene	j_gene	d_gene	abundance	CDR3aa	CDR3nt
TRBV7-8	TRBJ2-1	.	.	CASSSKTSLGNEQFF	TGTGCCAGCAGCTCGAAAACCTCTTTAGGCAATGAGCAGTTCTTC
TRBV5-1	TRBJ2-1	.	.	CASSFNPGDMTYNEQFF	TGCGCCAGCAGCTTTAACCCAGGGGATATGACCTACAATGAGCAGTTCTTC
TRBV6-1	TRBJ2-5	TRBD2	.	CASRPGRESVGTQYF	TGTGCCAGCAGGCCCGGGAGGGAGAGTGTGGGGACCCAGTACTTC
TRBV7-9	TRBJ2-4	.	.	CASSLGAGENIQYF	TGTGCCAGCAGCTTAGGGGCCGGGGAAAACATTCAGTACTTC
TRBV4-2	TRBJ1-1	TRBD1	.	CASSPGGAGTEAFF	TGTGCCAGCAGCCCAGGGGGCGCTGGGACTGAAGCTTTCTTT
TRBV19	TRBJ1-3	.	few	CASSDSRGSGNTIYF	TGTGCCAGTAGTGACTCACGAGGGTCTGGAAACACCATATATTTT
TRBV27	TRBJ1-2	.	.	CASSLSSFGGYGYTF	TGTGCCAGCAGTTTAAGCTCCTTTGGGGGATATGGCTACACCTTC
TRBV7-2	TRBJ1-2	.	.	CASMQGGTYGYTF	TGTGCCAGCATGCAGGGAGGAACCTATGGCTACACCTTC
TRBV4-2	TRBJ2-1	TRBD2	.	CASSQGLAASYNEQFF	TGTGCCAGCAGCCAAGGACTAGCGGCCTCCTACAATGAGCAGTTCTTC
TRBV10-3	TRBJ2-1	.	.	CAISEPTISATSYNEQFF	TGTGCCATCAGTGAACCGACTATTTCGGCCACTTCCTACAATGAGCAGTTCTTC
TRBV19	TRBJ2-5	.	.	CASSPWGSEYETQYF	TGTGCCAGTAGCCCCTGGGGTAGTGAGTATGAGACCCAGTACTTC
TRBV28	TRBJ1-6	TRBD1	.	CASSLTGGSASPLHF	TGTGCCAGCAGTTTGACAGGGGGTTCAGCTTCACCCCTCCACTTT
TRBV5-1	TRBJ2-1	TRBD2	.	CASSLLSSGRPGVYNEQFF	TGCGCCAGCAGCTTGTTGTCTAGCGGGAGGCCAGGGGTTTACAATGAGCAGTTCTTC
TRBV7-9	TRBJ2-5	.	.	CASSLAGGQETQYF	TGTGCCAGCAGCTTAGCGGGAGGTCAAGAGACCCAGTACTTC
TRBV7-2	TRBJ2-5	.	few	CASSLDGYQETQYF	TGTGCCAGCAGCTTAGATGGGTACCAAGAGACCCAGTACTTC
TRBV6-6	TRBJ2-1	TRBD2	.	CASSGSGTFHNEQFF	TGTGCCAGTTCTGGGAGCGGGACCTTCCACAATGAGCAGTTCTTC
TRBV5-1	TRBJ1-1	.	.	CASSWDGADEAFF	TGCGCCAGCAGCTGGGACGGAGCCGACGAAGCTTTCTTT
TRBV6-5	TRBJ1-1	.	.	CASRFGTGYTEAFF	TGTGCCAGCAGATTCGGGACGGGCTACACTGAAGCTTTCTTT
TRBV19	TRBJ2-3	.	once	CASSMSGPPDTQYF	TGTGCCAGTAGTATGAGCGGGCCCCCAGATACGCAGTATTTT
TRBV11-2	TRBJ1-1	.	once	CASSLTGEGYTEAFF	TGTGCCAGCAGCCTTACCGGGGAGGGGTACACTGAAGCTTTCTTT
TRBV5-4	TRBJ2-2	TRBD2	once	CASSSNLITSGKGDTGELFF	TGTGCCAGCAGCTCGAACCTGATTACTAGCGGGAAGGGGGACACCGGGGAGCTGTTTTTT
TRBV2	TRBJ2-1	TRBD1	.	CASRAGGETYNEQFF	TGTGCCAGCAGGGCAGGGGGCGAGACCTACAATGAGCAGTTCTTC
TRBV7-9	TRBJ2-1	.	.	CASSLIASQQFF	TGTGCCAGCAGCTTAATTGCTTCACAGCAGTTCTTC
TRBV19	TRBJ1-1	.	.	CATGAPEAFF	TGTGCCACAGGGGCTCCTGAAGCTTTCTTT
TRBV28	TRBJ1-2	.	.	CASSFEGDYGYTF	TGTGCCAGCAGTTTTGAGGGAGACTATGGCTACACCTTC
TRBV28	TRBJ1-6	.	.	CASSAVGEGYNSPLHF	TGTGCCAGCAGTGCTGTGGGGGAAGGCTATAATTCACCCCTCCACTTT
TRBV28	TRBJ2-4	.	.	CASSLYSVRVKNIQYF	TGTGCCAGCAGTTTATATAGTGTAAGGGTCAAAAACATTCAGTACTTC
TRBV6-1	TRBJ1-1	.	.	CASSEIFGQLNTEAFF	TGTGCCAGCAGTGAAATATTCGGGCAGCTGAACACTGAAGCTTTCTTT
TRBV5-1	TRBJ1-1	TRBD1	few	CASSGQANTEAFF	TGCGCCAGCAGCGGACAGGCTAACACTGAAGCTTTCTTT
TRBV11-3	TRBJ1-2	.	.	CASSLPGGYGYTF	TGTGCCAGCAGCTTACCGGGGGGCTATGGCTACACCTTC
TRBV2	TRBJ2-3	.	.	CASSDPGVTDTQYF	TGTGCCAGCAGTGATCCTGGCGTGACAGATACGCAGTATTTT
TRBV7-9	TRBJ2-2	.	.	CASSLVLAVLTGELFF	TGTGCCAGCAGCTTAGTACTTGCGGTCCTCACCGGGGAGCTGTTTTTT
TRBV21-1	TRBJ2-1	.	.	CASSKSGTSEYNEQFF	TGTGCCAGCAGCAAATCGGGGACTAGCGAGTACAATGAGCAGTTCTTC
TRBV10-3	TRBJ1-1	TRBD1	few	CAISSGTGNTEAFF	TGTGCCATCAGCTCCGGGACAGGGAACACTGAAGCTTTCTTT
TRBV7-9	TRBJ2-2	.	.	CASSPNTGELFF	TGTGCCAGCAGCCCTAACACCGGGGAGCTGTTTTTT
TRBV10-3	TRBJ2-3	.	.	CAIRGETDTQYF	TGTGCCATTCGGGGTGAGACAGATACGCAGTATTTT
TRBV28	TRBJ1-1	.	few	CASSEGNTEAFF	TGTGCCAGCAGTGAAGGGAACACTGAAGCTTTCTTT
TRBV11-2	TRBJ1-1	.	.	CASSLVRATEAFF	TGTGCCAGCAGCTTGGTCCGCGCCACTGAAGCTTTCTTT
TRBV6-5	TRBJ1-1	.	.	CASKGTTGANTEAFF	TGTGCCAGCAAAGGGACCACAGGCGCGAACACTGAAGCTTTCTTT
TRBV7-2	TRBJ1-2	TRBD1	.	CASSPRDRGYGYTF	TGTGCCAGCAGCCCCAGGGACAGGGGCTATGGCTACACCTTC
TRBV29-1	TRBJ2-7	TRBD1	.	CSVEDRAGYEQYF	TGCAGCGTTGAGGACAGGGCTGGCTACGAGCAGTACTTC
TRBV7-6	TRBJ2-1	.	few	CASSLVFSPGHEQFF	TGTGCCAGCAGCTTAGTGTTCAGTCCGGGGCATGAGCAGTTCTTC
TRBV7-2	TRBJ1-1	TRBD1	.	CASSLGADRADPEAFF	TGTGCCAGCAGCTTAGGGGCAGACAGGGCGGATCCTGAAGCTTTCTTT
TRBV5-1	TRBJ1-2	TRBD1	few	CASSSGEGAGYGYTF	TGCGCCAGCAGCTCGGGAGAGGGGGCTGGCTATGGCTACACCTTC